This T cell receptor (beta chain) appears in the sequencing data of a study of blood T cell repertoires in COVID-19. In germline, CDR1 is ENHRY, CDR2 SYGVKD. The CDR3 has 13 amino acids. V dropped 9 bases and J dropped 4 bases, with 16 bases sitting between them. Data came from immunoSEQ multiplex PCR; TCRdb stores just in-frame clones and leaves some out. The sample has more than 300,000 clones; about nine tenths are singletons. V and J are TRBV10-3 and TRBJ2-7; perhaps TRBD1 as D (6 bases). This sequence was found in a man between 25 and 39 years old who had recovered from COVID-19. The sample was PBMCs or T cells enriched from blood (not recorded which). The CDR3 sequence: CAMSRGFRYEQYF. The CDR3 DNA reads as TGTGCCATGAGTAGGGGGTTCCGATACGAGCAGTACTTC.